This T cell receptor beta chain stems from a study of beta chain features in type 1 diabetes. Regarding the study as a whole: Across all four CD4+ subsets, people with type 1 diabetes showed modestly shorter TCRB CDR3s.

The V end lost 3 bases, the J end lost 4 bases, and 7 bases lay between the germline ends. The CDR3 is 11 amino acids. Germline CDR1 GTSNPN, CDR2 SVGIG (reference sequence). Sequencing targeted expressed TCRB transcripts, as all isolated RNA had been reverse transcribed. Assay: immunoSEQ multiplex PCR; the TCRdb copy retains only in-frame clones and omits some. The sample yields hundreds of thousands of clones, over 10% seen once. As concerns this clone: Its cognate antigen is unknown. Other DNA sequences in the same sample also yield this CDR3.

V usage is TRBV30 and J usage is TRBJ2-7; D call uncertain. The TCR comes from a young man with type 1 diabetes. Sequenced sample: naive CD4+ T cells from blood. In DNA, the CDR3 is TGTGCCTGGAGCGGCGCTTACGAGCAGTACTTC. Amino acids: CAWSGAYEQYF.